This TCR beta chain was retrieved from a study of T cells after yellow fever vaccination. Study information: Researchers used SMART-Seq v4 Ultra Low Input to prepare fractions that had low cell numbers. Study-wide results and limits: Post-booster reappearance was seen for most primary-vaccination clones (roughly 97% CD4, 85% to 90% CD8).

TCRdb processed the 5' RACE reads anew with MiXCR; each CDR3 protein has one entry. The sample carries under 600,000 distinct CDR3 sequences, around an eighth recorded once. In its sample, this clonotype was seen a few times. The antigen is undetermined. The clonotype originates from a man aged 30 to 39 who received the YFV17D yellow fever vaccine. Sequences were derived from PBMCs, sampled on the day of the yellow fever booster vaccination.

The CDR3, as DNA: TGTGCCAGCAGTCTCTCAGCGGGAGTATGGTATGAGCAGTTCTTC. Its translation: CASSLSAGVWYEQFF. V gene TRBV6-1 combines with J gene TRBJ2-1, with 8 nucleotides matching TRBD2. Per the germline V gene, CDR1 is MNHNS and CDR2 is SASEGT. There are 15 residues in the CDR3. J lost 8 bases, V lost 5 bases, and 11 bases had no gene match.